The TCR beta chain described here comes from a study of cytotoxic CD8 clonotypes in ibrutinib-treated CLL. Deep sequencing aimed at 1 in 200,000 to 1 in 1 million T cells' resolution. Produced via immunoSEQ multiplex PCR; TCRdb's table is partial and in-frame only. The repertoire holds about 68,000 clones, with about 63% as singletons. The germline V gene has CDR1 MDHEN and CDR2 SYDVKM. The CDR3 has 11 amino acids. Trimming cost V 6 bases and J 4 bases, with 7 bases left between them. Turning to this clone: Its specificity is not known.

Regarding the study as a whole: Clonality climbed at ibrutinib response, then dropped toward baseline at progression.

The chain has TRBV28 and TRBJ2-7, with a possible D match to TRBD1 (5 bases). Sequences were derived from PBMCs, sampled after 12 months of ibrutinib treatment. The origin of this receptor is a human donor with chronic lymphocytic leukemia. CDR3 nucleotides: TGTGCCAGCAGACAGGATTACGAGCAGTACTTC. Translation gives CASRQDYEQYF.